A selection of T cell receptor beta chains follows, all from one sample in a study of T cells in Graves' hyperthyroidism and ophthalmopathy. TCRdb re-analysed the multiplex PCR reads in MiXCR, keeping a single row per CDR3 protein. The repertoire holds 200,000 to 250,000 distinct CDR3 sequences, with roughly 18% as singletons. The sequenced sample consisted of blood. The source is a man aged 45-60 years with Graves' hyperthyroidism. The CDR3 runs from the conserved cysteine through the conserved F or W. Each record gives: D gene, V gene, J gene, clone size, CDR3 protein, CDR3 DNA. A D gene is named only where the DNA matches it firmly. Clone size is shown for a subset of rows, as once, few, many or a class of expanded clone.

D gene: TRBD1
V gene: TRBV30
J gene: TRBJ2-3
clone size: many
CDR3 protein: CAWRTGDSTDTQYF
CDR3 DNA: TGTGCCTGGAGGACAGGGGATAGCACAGATACGCAGTATTTT

D gene: TRBD2
V gene: TRBV20-1
J gene: TRBJ2-1
clone size: few
CDR3 protein: CSAPWDYETYNEQFF
CDR3 DNA: TGCAGTGCTCCCTGGGACTACGAGACCTACAATGAGCAGTTCTTC

D gene: NA
V gene: TRBV27
J gene: TRBJ1-1
clone size: few
CDR3 protein: CASSLSRVGNTEAFF
CDR3 DNA: TGTGCCAGCAGTTTATCGAGGGTCGGGAACACTGAAGCTTTCTTT

D gene: TRBD1
V gene: TRBV20-1
J gene: TRBJ2-6
clone size: many
CDR3 protein: CSARPGQGSMYSLTF
CDR3 DNA: TGCAGTGCTAGGCCGGGACAGGGAAGTATGTATTCCCTGACTTTC

D gene: NA
V gene: TRBV20-1
J gene: TRBJ2-4
clone size: NA
CDR3 protein: CSARDVTREASYIQYF
CDR3 DNA: TGCAGTGCTAGAGATGTTACCCGGGAAGCGAGTTACATTCAGTACTTC

D gene: TRBD1
V gene: TRBV3-1
J gene: TRBJ2-2
clone size: many
CDR3 protein: CASSRDRDGTGELFF
CDR3 DNA: TGTGCCAGCAGCCGGGACAGGGACGGCACCGGGGAGCTGTTTTTT

D gene: NA
V gene: TRBV30
J gene: TRBJ2-1
clone size: few
CDR3 protein: CAWSGEIDNEQFF
CDR3 DNA: TGTGCCTGGTCTGGGGAAATTGACAATGAGCAGTTCTTC

D gene: NA
V gene: TRBV6-2/TRBV6-3
J gene: TRBJ2-5
clone size: many
CDR3 protein: CASSYQLGDQRETQYF
CDR3 DNA: TGTGCCAGCAGTTACCAACTAGGGGACCAACGGGAGACCCAGTACTTC

D gene: NA
V gene: TRBV3-1
J gene: TRBJ1-1
clone size: NA
CDR3 protein: CASSHRDGNTEAFF
CDR3 DNA: TGTGCCAGCAGCCATAGGGACGGGAACACTGAAGCTTTCTTT

D gene: NA
V gene: TRBV3-1
J gene: TRBJ2-1
clone size: many
CDR3 protein: CASSQDSVTPEQFF
CDR3 DNA: TGTGCCAGCAGCCAAGATTCGGTGACACCGGAGCAGTTCTTC

D gene: NA
V gene: TRBV30
J gene: TRBJ2-3
clone size: many
CDR3 protein: CAWNQADTQYF
CDR3 DNA: TGTGCCTGGAATCAGGCAGATACGCAGTATTTT

D gene: NA
V gene: TRBV4-1
J gene: TRBJ1-6
clone size: many
CDR3 protein: CASSQGLVSPLHF
CDR3 DNA: TGCGCCAGCAGCCAGGGGCTGGTTTCACCCCTCCACTTT

D gene: TRBD1
V gene: TRBV27
J gene: TRBJ2-7
clone size: NA
CDR3 protein: CASRSGTGSSYEQYF
CDR3 DNA: TGTGCCAGCAGATCCGGGACAGGGAGCTCCTACGAGCAGTACTTC

D gene: NA
V gene: TRBV3-1
J gene: TRBJ2-2
clone size: NA
CDR3 protein: CASSHRVTGELFF
CDR3 DNA: TGTGCCAGCAGCCACAGGGTGACCGGGGAGCTGTTTTTT

D gene: NA
V gene: TRBV14
J gene: TRBJ1-2
clone size: NA
CDR3 protein: CASSQGGRIYGYTF
CDR3 DNA: TGTGCCAGCAGCCAAGGGGGACGGATCTATGGCTACACCTTC

D gene: TRBD2
V gene: TRBV6-1
J gene: TRBJ2-1
clone size: few
CDR3 protein: CASSAIAGADNEQFF
CDR3 DNA: TGTGCCAGCAGTGCCATAGCGGGAGCGGATAATGAGCAGTTCTTC

D gene: NA
V gene: TRBV4-2
J gene: TRBJ1-4
clone size: few
CDR3 protein: CASSQDRAGDYEKLFF
CDR3 DNA: TGTGCCAGCAGCCAAGATCGGGCAGGGGATTATGAAAAACTGTTTTTT

D gene: TRBD1
V gene: TRBV7-6
J gene: TRBJ1-4
clone size: NA
CDR3 protein: CASSRDRVNEKLFF
CDR3 DNA: TGTGCCAGCAGCCGGGACAGGGTTAATGAAAAACTGTTTTTT

D gene: NA
V gene: TRBV5-1
J gene: TRBJ2-5
clone size: NA
CDR3 protein: CASSFTARRETQYF
CDR3 DNA: TGCGCCAGCAGCTTTACGGCGCGGAGAGAGACCCAGTACTTC

D gene: TRBD2
V gene: TRBV9
J gene: TRBJ2-1
clone size: few
CDR3 protein: CASSGGTTGDEQFF
CDR3 DNA: TGTGCCAGCAGCGGGGGGACTACCGGCGATGAGCAGTTCTTC

D gene: NA
V gene: TRBV20-1
J gene: TRBJ2-1
clone size: NA
CDR3 protein: CSASTPVGRYNEQFF
CDR3 DNA: TGCAGTGCTAGTACACCGGTAGGGCGCTACAATGAGCAGTTCTTC

D gene: NA
V gene: TRBV5-4
J gene: TRBJ2-7
clone size: NA
CDR3 protein: CASSLYPYEQYF
CDR3 DNA: TGTGCCAGCAGCTTGTATCCCTACGAGCAGTACTTC

D gene: TRBD2
V gene: TRBV27
J gene: TRBJ2-1
clone size: few
CDR3 protein: CASSLSLAAYNEQFF
CDR3 DNA: TGTGCCAGCAGTTTATCGCTAGCGGCCTACAATGAGCAGTTCTTC

D gene: NA
V gene: TRBV28
J gene: TRBJ2-2
clone size: NA
CDR3 protein: CASSLYRGVTTGELFF
CDR3 DNA: TGTGCCAGCAGTTTATATCGGGGAGTGACCACCGGGGAGCTGTTTTTT

D gene: NA
V gene: TRBV6-1
J gene: TRBJ2-1
clone size: many
CDR3 protein: CASGGSSYNEQFF
CDR3 DNA: TGTGCCAGCGGCGGCAGCTCCTACAATGAGCAGTTCTTC

D gene: TRBD2
V gene: TRBV7-9
J gene: TRBJ2-1
clone size: many
CDR3 protein: CASSLGTSPNGEQFF
CDR3 DNA: TGTGCCAGCAGCTTAGGGACTAGCCCAAACGGGGAGCAGTTCTTC

D gene: TRBD2
V gene: TRBV4-3
J gene: TRBJ2-3
clone size: once
CDR3 protein: CASSQRYLAGHQAGTDTQYF
CDR3 DNA: TGCGCCAGCAGCCAAAGATACCTAGCGGGCCATCAGGCGGGAACAGATACGCAGTATTTT

D gene: TRBD2
V gene: TRBV7-3
J gene: TRBJ2-3
clone size: many
CDR3 protein: CASSESGSPDTQYF
CDR3 DNA: TGTGCCAGCAGCGAGAGCGGGAGCCCAGATACGCAGTATTTT

D gene: NA
V gene: TRBV28
J gene: TRBJ2-2
clone size: many
CDR3 protein: CASSPLGSGELFF
CDR3 DNA: TGTGCCAGCAGCCCGCTAGGGAGCGGGGAGCTGTTTTTT

D gene: TRBD1
V gene: TRBV28
J gene: TRBJ1-1
clone size: many
CDR3 protein: CASSLQGGNTEAFF
CDR3 DNA: TGTGCCAGCAGTTTACAGGGGGGCAACACTGAAGCTTTCTTT

D gene: NA
V gene: TRBV30
J gene: TRBJ2-7
clone size: NA
CDR3 protein: CAWNAGYEQYF
CDR3 DNA: TGTGCCTGGAACGCGGGGTACGAGCAGTACTTC

D gene: NA
V gene: TRBV28
J gene: TRBJ1-6
clone size: NA
CDR3 protein: CASSFLHNSPLHF
CDR3 DNA: TGTGCCAGCAGTTTCCTCCATAATTCACCCCTCCACTTT

D gene: TRBD1
V gene: TRBV28
J gene: TRBJ1-3
clone size: many
CDR3 protein: CASTGTGSGNTIYF
CDR3 DNA: TGTGCCAGCACCGGGACAGGCTCTGGAAACACCATATATTTT

D gene: TRBD1
V gene: TRBV5-1
J gene: TRBJ1-2
clone size: many
CDR3 protein: CASSEGQGAYGYTF
CDR3 DNA: TGCGCCAGCAGCGAGGGACAGGGAGCATATGGCTACACCTTC

D gene: NA
V gene: TRBV7-9
J gene: TRBJ2-7
clone size: many
CDR3 protein: CASSPDTARTYEQYF
CDR3 DNA: TGTGCCAGCAGTCCTGACACCGCGCGGACCTACGAGCAGTACTTC

D gene: NA
V gene: TRBV3-1
J gene: TRBJ1-4
clone size: few
CDR3 protein: CASSQVSTYSEKLFF
CDR3 DNA: TGTGCCAGCAGCCAAGTCTCTACCTATAGTGAAAAACTGTTTTTT

D gene: TRBD2
V gene: TRBV15
J gene: TRBJ2-3
clone size: NA
CDR3 protein: CATRPGTSGSTDTQYF
CDR3 DNA: TGTGCCACCAGACCCGGGACTAGCGGGAGCACAGATACGCAGTATTTT

D gene: TRBD2
V gene: TRBV5-4
J gene: TRBJ2-1
clone size: few
CDR3 protein: CASSSPGTSAYNEQFF
CDR3 DNA: TGTGCCAGCAGCTCCCCCGGGACTAGCGCTTACAATGAGCAGTTCTTC

D gene: NA
V gene: TRBV13
J gene: TRBJ2-1
clone size: many
CDR3 protein: CASSLASLDSYNEQFF
CDR3 DNA: TGTGCCAGCAGCTTAGCTAGCCTCGACTCCTACAATGAGCAGTTCTTC

D gene: NA
V gene: TRBV4-1
J gene: TRBJ2-2
clone size: NA
CDR3 protein: CASSRGQRYTGELFF
CDR3 DNA: TGCGCCAGCAGCCGAGGACAGAGGTACACCGGGGAGCTGTTTTTT

D gene: NA
V gene: TRBV28
J gene: TRBJ2-1
clone size: many
CDR3 protein: CASRRLIYNEQFF
CDR3 DNA: TGTGCCAGCAGGAGACTAATTTACAATGAGCAGTTCTTC

D gene: NA
V gene: TRBV9
J gene: TRBJ2-1
clone size: few
CDR3 protein: CASSVMSGVSYNEQFF
CDR3 DNA: TGTGCCAGCAGCGTAATGAGCGGAGTCTCCTACAATGAGCAGTTCTTC

D gene: NA
V gene: TRBV24-1
J gene: TRBJ2-7
clone size: NA
CDR3 protein: CATSETTLGAQAREQYF
CDR3 DNA: TGTGCCACCAGTGAGACTACCCTAGGCGCCCAAGCAAGAGAGCAGTACTTC

D gene: NA
V gene: TRBV19
J gene: TRBJ2-1
clone size: few
CDR3 protein: CASSIELVAYNEQFF
CDR3 DNA: TGTGCCAGTAGTATCGAATTAGTAGCCTACAATGAGCAGTTCTTC

D gene: NA
V gene: TRBV7-3
J gene: TRBJ2-3
clone size: many
CDR3 protein: CASSPSSTDTQYF
CDR3 DNA: TGTGCCAGCAGCCCCTCTAGCACAGATACGCAGTATTTT

D gene: TRBD1
V gene: TRBV5-1
J gene: TRBJ2-1
clone size: many
CDR3 protein: CASSLDFMNRGNEQFF
CDR3 DNA: TGCGCCAGCAGCTTGGATTTCATGAACAGGGGCAATGAGCAGTTCTTC

D gene: NA
V gene: TRBV7-2
J gene: TRBJ2-5
clone size: many
CDR3 protein: CASSLSLVGSQETQYF
CDR3 DNA: TGTGCCAGCAGCCTTTCCTTAGTGGGGTCACAAGAGACCCAGTACTTC

D gene: NA
V gene: TRBV28
J gene: TRBJ1-4
clone size: NA
CDR3 protein: CASRRQANEKLFF
CDR3 DNA: TGTGCCAGCAGGAGACAGGCTAATGAAAAACTGTTTTTT

D gene: TRBD1
V gene: TRBV20-1
J gene: TRBJ1-3
clone size: NA
CDR3 protein: CSATTGGSGNTIYF
CDR3 DNA: TGCAGTGCTACCACAGGGGGCTCTGGAAACACCATATATTTT

D gene: TRBD1
V gene: TRBV28
J gene: TRBJ2-3
clone size: many
CDR3 protein: CASSFRDRDTDTQYF
CDR3 DNA: TGTGCCAGCAGTTTCCGGGACAGGGATACAGATACGCAGTATTTT

D gene: TRBD2
V gene: TRBV27
J gene: TRBJ2-1
clone size: many
CDR3 protein: CASSLSGGSLNEQFF
CDR3 DNA: TGTGCCAGCAGTTTATCCGGCGGGAGTCTCAATGAGCAGTTCTTC

D gene: TRBD2
V gene: TRBV19
J gene: TRBJ2-7
clone size: NA
CDR3 protein: CASAASVGLAGGEQYF
CDR3 DNA: TGTGCCAGTGCCGCCAGTGTTGGGCTAGCGGGCGGCGAGCAGTACTTC

D gene: NA
V gene: TRBV28
J gene: TRBJ2-2
clone size: NA
CDR3 protein: CASRLLRERGTGELFF
CDR3 DNA: TGTGCCAGCAGATTGCTCAGGGAAAGAGGCACCGGGGAGCTGTTTTTT

D gene: NA
V gene: TRBV6-6
J gene: TRBJ2-1
clone size: many
CDR3 protein: CASSYSKLVYNEQFF
CDR3 DNA: TGTGCCAGCAGTTACTCGAAACTAGTATACAATGAGCAGTTCTTC

D gene: NA
V gene: TRBV5-4
J gene: TRBJ1-2
clone size: NA
CDR3 protein: CASSLQGANLYGYTF
CDR3 DNA: TGTGCCAGCAGCTTGCAGGGTGCTAACCTCTATGGCTACACCTTC

D gene: NA
V gene: TRBV7-2
J gene: TRBJ1-1
clone size: NA
CDR3 protein: CASSFTMNTEAFF
CDR3 DNA: TGTGCCAGCAGCTTCACAATGAACACTGAAGCTTTCTTT

D gene: NA
V gene: TRBV7-9
J gene: TRBJ1-3
clone size: few
CDR3 protein: CASSPGSGNAGNTIYF
CDR3 DNA: TGTGCCAGCAGCCCCGGGTCGGGGAACGCTGGAAACACCATATATTTT

D gene: TRBD1
V gene: TRBV7-8
J gene: TRBJ1-6
clone size: few
CDR3 protein: CASSPVRQGGNSPLHF
CDR3 DNA: TGTGCCAGCAGCCCGGTGCGCCAGGGGGGGAATTCACCCCTCCACTTT

D gene: NA
V gene: TRBV30
J gene: TRBJ2-3
clone size: many
CDR3 protein: CAWSGVSGADTQYF
CDR3 DNA: TGTGCCTGGAGTGGGGTCTCTGGAGCAGATACGCAGTATTTT

D gene: NA
V gene: TRBV6-2/TRBV6-3
J gene: TRBJ2-2
clone size: many
CDR3 protein: CASSLTRNTGELFF
CDR3 DNA: TGTGCCAGCAGTTTGACTAGAAACACCGGGGAGCTGTTTTTT